This T cell receptor beta chain comes out of a study of T cells after yellow fever vaccination. In the study overall: Any fraction with a low cell number was prepared using SMART-Seq v4 Ultra Low Input.

The table lists this clonotype with many counts. Its antigen remains unidentified. Synthesis of TCR cDNA relied on 5'RACE template switching, which attached a universal primer site and UMIs. MiXCR, run by TCRdb on the 5' RACE reads, gives a single entry per CDR3 protein. This sample has over 100,000 distinct CDR3 sequences, with 8.4% found just once. The study, taken as a whole, reports: Abundant bulk-population clonotypes could contaminate the FACS-sorted repertoires.

The input for sequencing was CD8+ T cells sorted from PBMCs, taken 45 days after the yellow fever booster vaccination. This clonotype was obtained from a man aged 30 to 45 who received the YFV17D yellow fever vaccine.

The CDR3 sequence is CASSLGLAGALNTGELFF. CDR3 DNA sequence: TGCGCCAGCAGCTTGGGACTAGCGGGAGCCCTGAACACCGGGGAGCTGTTTTTT. The chain carries TRBV5-1 and TRBJ2-2; 12 positions agree with TRBD2. The CDR3 totals 18 residues. Germline V gene sequence: CDR1 SGHRS, CDR2 YFSETQ. V dropped 0 bases and J dropped 1; count of bases not matched to a gene: 4.